Sequencing of this T cell receptor (beta chain) was carried out in a study of shared clonotypes between healthy human individuals. Study-level background: With ages of 18 to 49, the donors were a couple of women and a few men.

The protocol was immunoSEQ multiplex PCR, while the TCRdb copy is restricted to in-frame clones and leaves out a portion. Of about 470,000 clones listed, 75% to 85% were seen once; the top ten hold under 15%. There are 17 residues in the CDR3. In germline, CDR1 is LNHDA, CDR2 SQIVND (reference sequence). Trimming shortened V by 4 bases and J by 2 bases, and 20 bases separated the two germline ends. This chain links TRBV19 with TRBJ1-1; no firm D call. This receptor was obtained from a woman aged 40 to 50 in good health. Some clones in this sample may be carry-over from other donors' samples. Material: PBMCs. CDR3 protein: CASSTNLQTPINTEAFF. CDR3 DNA sequence: TGTGCCAGTAGTACCAACCTTCAGACACCCATAAACACTGAAGCTTTCTTT.